The 10 T cell receptor beta chains below all came from one sample that was sequenced in a study of T cells in Graves' hyperthyroidism and ophthalmopathy. The TCR beta CDR3 regions underwent amplification using RNA transcripts as the source. Carried out on the TCR CDR3, a first-round RT-PCR used the HTBI primer set. TCRdb re-called the multiplex PCR reads through MiXCR, storing one row per CDR3 protein. Of about 620,000 distinct CDR3 sequences in the sample, about 17% were seen once. Material for sequencing was blood. Source of these receptors: a woman aged 25 to 39 with Graves' hyperthyroidism.

Many counts were recorded for this clonotype. The J gene is TRBJ2-7, the V gene TRBV11-3; D is perhaps TRBD1 (6 bases). This CDR3 has 13 residues. CDR1 and CDR2 (germline): SGHNT, YENEEA. The V gene lost 5 bases and the J gene lost 6 bases, with 14 bases spanning the gap. CDR3 sequence: CASSEGTGSEQYF. CDR3 DNA sequence: TGTGCCAGCAGCGAAGGAACAGGGTCCGAGCAGTACTTC.

This clonotype showed up just a few times. V usage is TRBV28 and J usage is TRBJ2-4, with TRBD2 as a possible D gene (5 bases). Germline CDR1 is MDHEN and CDR2 is SYDVKM. The CDR3 loop spans 14 amino acids. V was trimmed by 1 base and J by 7 bases, leaving 11 bases between them. For the CDR3, the DNA is TGTGCCAGCAGTTTATTCGGGGTGTCGAACATTCAGTACTTC. Its protein is CASSLFGVSNIQYF.

A few counts support this clonotype. V gene TRBV27 combines with J gene TRBJ2-1; D is ambiguous. With 1 base removed from V and 0 bases from J, the gap between germline ends came to 10 bases. The CDR3 contains 16 residues. Germline V gene lookup returns CDR1 MNHEY and CDR2 SMNVEV (reference sequence). The CDR3 is CASSLFWRVSYNEQFF. The CDR3 DNA follows: TGTGCCAGCAGTTTATTCTGGCGCGTCTCCTACAATGAGCAGTTCTTC.

For this clonotype: One base away lies a much larger clone, so this may be a sequencing read error. The V and J genes are TRBV6-1 and TRBJ2-3; TRBD1 agrees at 7 bases. J lost 3 bases, V lost 10 bases, and 10 bases had no gene match. Germline CDR1 MNHNS, CDR2 SASEGT. There are 14 residues in the CDR3. The CDR3 loop reads CAIRIDRATDTQYF. CDR3 nucleotide sequence: TGTGCCATCAGGATCGACAGGGCAACAGATACGCAGTATTTT.

As to this clonotype: One junction end disagrees with the germline gene, perhaps due to a read error. This sequence joins TRBV30 and TRBJ1-6; D unresolved. Germline V gene lookup returns CDR1 GTSNPN and CDR2 SVGIG (reference sequence). There are 15 residues in the CDR3. DNA of the CDR3: TGTGCCTGGAGTGTTTCCCGAGCTAATAATTCACCCCTCCGCTTT. Its protein is CAWSVSRANNSPLRF.

Ten or more counts support this clonotype. The gene calls are TRBV7-2 and TRBJ1-2; 9 bases are a match to TRBD1. CDR3 length: 15 residues. Germline CDR1 SGHTA, CDR2 FQGNSA. V gave up 4 bases and J gave up 8 bases; unmatched junction bases: 11. The CDR3 DNA reads TGTGCCAGCAGCTCCCAAATACAGGGGGCGGGGGGCTACACCTTC. Translation: CASSSQIQGAGGYTF.

V gene TRBV5-1 combines with J gene TRBJ2-5, with D perhaps matching TRBD2 (6 bases). The germline V gene encodes CDR1 SGHRS and CDR2 YFSETQ. The CDR3 runs to 15 residues. V was shortened by 0 bases and J by 1 base, with 10 bases between the two germline ends. CDR3 loop: CASSLAAGRQETQYF. CDR3 sequence (DNA): TGCGCCAGCAGCTTGGCGGCGGGGCGCCAAGAGACCCAGTACTTC.

This chain connects TRBV20-1 to TRBJ1-5; 8 bases fit TRBD1. The V and J ends lost 5 bases and 3 bases, in that order; junction bases with no gene match: 6. This CDR3 spans 14 amino acids. Germline V gene data show CDR1 as DFQATT and CDR2 as SNEGSKA (reference sequence). The CDR3 DNA sequence: TGCAGTGCTGGATGGACAGGGTCCAATCAGCCCCAGCATTTT. Its protein product is CSAGWTGSNQPQHF.

This clonotype was counted many times. The chain links TRBV28 to TRBJ2-3; D is unclear. CDR1 is MDHEN and CDR2 is SYDVKM in the germline V gene. The CDR3 loop spans 13 amino acids. V was shortened by 1 base and J by 6 bases, with 8 bases between the two germline ends. This CDR3 is CASSLLGMDTQYF. The CDR3 DNA reads as TGTGCCAGCAGTTTATTGGGGATGGATACGCAGTATTTT.

In its sample, this clonotype was seen many times. V is TRBV20-1 and J is TRBJ2-7; D remains unclear. V lost 3 bases, J lost 6 bases, and 15 bases lay in between. In germline, CDR1 is DFQATT, CDR2 SNEGSKA (reference sequence). The CDR3 has 13 residues. CDR3 nucleotides: TGCAGTGCTAGTCCCCGGTGGGGTGTCGAGCAGTACTTC. Amino acid sequence: CSASPRWGVEQYF.